Here is one T cell receptor (beta chain) with its context. What it binds is not known. The data derive from a study of post-analysis software for immune sequencing data. Study context: Progressive-relapsing, secondary progressive and relapsing-remitting multiple sclerosis were among the disease courses included.

TCR beta libraries were prepared from cDNA with unique molecular identifiers. In TCRdb, the PCR reads were re-called with MiXCR into one record per CDR3 protein. Of hundreds of thousands of distinct CDR3 sequences listed, 35% to 45% are singletons. Germline V gives CDR1 MDHEN, CDR2 SYDVKM. Trimming pared 7 bases from V and 2 bases from J, leaving 21 bases between. The CDR3 spans 17 residues. Study findings and constraints: Relative to controls, patients had several TRBV segments at higher frequency, with TRBV5-6, TRBV5-1 and TRBV20-1 among these. People with multiple sclerosis had a significantly lower normalized Chao1 diversity than controls did.

Sequences were obtained from blood. V is TRBV28 and J is TRBJ2-1, with D perhaps TRBD2 (6 bases). This receptor was taken from a girl aged 2 to 10 with multiple sclerosis. The CDR3 here is CASTTSDTSPTYNEQFF. The CDR3, as DNA: TGTGCCAGCACAACTTCCGATACTAGCCCGACCTACAATGAGCAGTTCTTC.